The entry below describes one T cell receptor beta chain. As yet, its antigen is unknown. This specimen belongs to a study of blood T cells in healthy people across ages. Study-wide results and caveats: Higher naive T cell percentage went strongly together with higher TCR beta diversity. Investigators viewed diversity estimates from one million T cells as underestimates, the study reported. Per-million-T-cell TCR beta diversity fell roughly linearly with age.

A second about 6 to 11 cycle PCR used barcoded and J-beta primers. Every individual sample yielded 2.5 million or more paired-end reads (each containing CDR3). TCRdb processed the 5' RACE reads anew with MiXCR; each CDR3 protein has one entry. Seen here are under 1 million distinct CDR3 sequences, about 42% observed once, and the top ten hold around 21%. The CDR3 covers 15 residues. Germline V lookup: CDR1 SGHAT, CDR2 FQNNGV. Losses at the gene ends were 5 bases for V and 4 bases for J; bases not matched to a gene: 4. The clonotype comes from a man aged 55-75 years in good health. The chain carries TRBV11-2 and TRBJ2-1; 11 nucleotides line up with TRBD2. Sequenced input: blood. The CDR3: CASSKLAGVYNEQFF. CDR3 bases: TGTGCCAGCAGCAAACTAGCGGGGGTGTACAATGAGCAGTTCTTC. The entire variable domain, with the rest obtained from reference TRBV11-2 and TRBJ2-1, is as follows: EAGVAQSPRYKIIEKRQSVAFWCNPISGHATLYWYQQILGQGPKLLIQFQNNGVVDDSQLPKDRFSAERLKGVDSTLKIQPAKLEDSAVYLCASSKLAGVYNEQFFGPGTRLTVL.